This T cell receptor beta chain came from a study of chemoradiotherapy in HPV16-positive cancers. About the study: Candidate HPV-specific T-cell clones and common TCR motifs came from functional assays in a couple of HPV16-positive patients. The study's findings and limits: Candidate HPV-specific clones and E7-related TCR motifs grew in tumor during treatment. The functional HPV-specific definition rests on just a couple of HPV16-positive patients.

The J segment lost 5 bases and the V segment lost 7 bases, leaving 14 bases of the junction unmatched. From germline, CDR1 is WNHNN and CDR2 SYGVQD (reference sequence). CDR3 size: 17 residues. Profiling relied on immunoSEQ multiplex PCR, and the TCRdb table lists in-frame clones only, not all of them. The sample comprises about 12,000 clones, about three fifths of which are singletons, and over 15% rests with the top ten. Comment on this clone: Its antigen is currently unknown.

The chain uses TRBV10-1 and TRBJ2-3, with 11 nucleotides matching TRBD2. This sequence originates from a human donor with HPV-associated anogenital cancer. The specimen was taken from a patient who underwent chemoradiotherapy. For the CDR3, the DNA is TGCGCCAGCACCCGCACCGGGACTAGCGGCCTCGGAGATACGCAGTATTTT. Translated, it gives CASTRTGTSGLGDTQYF.